What follows describes a single TCR beta chain. Clones were sequenced by immunoSEQ multiplex PCR, and TCRdb holds only the in-frame ones, with some missing. Of about 79,000 clones in the sample, over 75% are singletons; the top ten hold over 3%. Trimming cost V 0 bases and J 2 bases, with 9 bases left between them. CDR3 length: 14 amino acids. CDR1 and CDR2 from the germline V gene are SGHTS and YDEGEE. This specimen comes from a study of OX40 agonist ivuxolimab in advanced cancers. The chain combines TRBV5-8 with TRBJ2-7; no clear D. This receptor was obtained from an adult with an advanced solid tumor such as melanoma, head and neck, liver or kidney cancer. The sequenced sample was CD4+ or CD8+ T cells sorted from blood, obtained in a trial of the OX40 agonist ivuxolimab. The CDR3 spells CASSLVGAAYEQYF. CDR3 nucleotide sequence: TGTGCCAGCAGCTTGGTCGGTGCAGCCTACGAGCAGTACTTC. Full variable domain (rest looked up from reference TRBV5-8 and TRBJ2-7): EAGVTQSPTHLIKTRGQQATLRCSPISGHTSVYWYQQALGLGLQFLLWYDEGEERNRGNFPPRFSGRQFPNYSSELNVNALELEDSALYLCASSLVGAAYEQYFGPGTRLTVT.